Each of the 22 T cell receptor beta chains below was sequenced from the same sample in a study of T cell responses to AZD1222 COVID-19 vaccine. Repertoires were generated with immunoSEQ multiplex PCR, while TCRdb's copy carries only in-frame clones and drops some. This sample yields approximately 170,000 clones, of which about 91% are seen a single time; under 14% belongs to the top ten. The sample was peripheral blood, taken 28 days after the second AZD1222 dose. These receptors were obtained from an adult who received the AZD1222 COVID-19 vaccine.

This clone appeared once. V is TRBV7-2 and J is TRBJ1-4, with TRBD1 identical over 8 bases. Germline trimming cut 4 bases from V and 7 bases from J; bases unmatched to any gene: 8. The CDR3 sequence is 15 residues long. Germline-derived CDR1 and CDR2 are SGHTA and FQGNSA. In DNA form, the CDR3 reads TGTGCCAGCAGCTACAACAGGGGGGGAGGTGAAAAACTGTTTTTT. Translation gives CASSYNRGGGEKLFF.

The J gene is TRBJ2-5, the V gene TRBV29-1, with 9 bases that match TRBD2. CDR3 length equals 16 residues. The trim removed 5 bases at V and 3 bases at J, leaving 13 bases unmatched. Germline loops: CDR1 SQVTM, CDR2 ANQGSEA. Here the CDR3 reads CSVRGLAVDLEETQYF. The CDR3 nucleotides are TGCAGCGTTCGGGGACTAGCCGTGGACTTGGAAGAGACCCAGTACTTC. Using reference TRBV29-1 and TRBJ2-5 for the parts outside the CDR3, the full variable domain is SAVISQKPSRDICQRGTSLTIQCQVDSQVTMMFWYRQQPGQSLTLIATANQGSEATYESGFVIDKFPISRPNLTFSTLTVSNMSPEDSSIYLCSVRGLAVDLEETQYFGPGTRLLVL.

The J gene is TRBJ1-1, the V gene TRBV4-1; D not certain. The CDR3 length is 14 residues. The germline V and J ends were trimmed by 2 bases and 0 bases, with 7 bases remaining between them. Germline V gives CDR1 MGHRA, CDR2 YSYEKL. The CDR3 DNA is TGCGCCAGCAGCCAACGCACCATGAACACTGAAGCTTTCTTT. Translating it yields CASSQRTMNTEAFF.

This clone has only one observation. The CDR3 DNA is TGTGCCAGCAGCCTGATACTCGGGACAGGACATTCACCCCTCCACTTT. This sequence encodes CASSLILGTGHSPLHF. The chain has TRBV11-2 and TRBJ1-6, with 8 bases fitting TRBD1. Germline CDR1 and CDR2: SGHAT and FQNNGV. With V trimmed by 5 bases and J by 8 bases, 11 bases remained unmatched. This CDR3 comprises 16 residues. Using reference TRBV11-2 and TRBJ1-6 for the parts outside the CDR3, the full variable domain is EAGVAQSPRYKIIEKRQSVAFWCNPISGHATLYWYQQILGQGPKLLIQFQNNGVVDDSQLPKDRFSAERLKGVDSTLKIQPAKLEDSAVYLCASSLILGTGHSPLHFGNGTRLTVT.

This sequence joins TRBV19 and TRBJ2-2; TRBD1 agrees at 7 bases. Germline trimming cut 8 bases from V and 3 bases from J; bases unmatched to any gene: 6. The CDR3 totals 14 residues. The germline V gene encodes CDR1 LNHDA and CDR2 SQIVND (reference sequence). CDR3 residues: CASGRQGDTGELFF. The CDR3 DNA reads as TGTGCCAGTGGGAGACAGGGCGACACCGGGGAGCTGTTTTTT.

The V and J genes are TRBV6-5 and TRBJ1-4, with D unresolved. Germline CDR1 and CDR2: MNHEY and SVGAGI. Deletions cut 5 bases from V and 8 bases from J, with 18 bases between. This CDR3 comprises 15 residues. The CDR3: CASSLNVVGGEKLFF. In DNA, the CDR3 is TGTGCCAGCAGTCTTAATGTAGTGGGAGGGGAAAAACTGTTTTTT.

CDR3 nucleotide sequence: TGTGCCAGCAGTACATCCAGCTACAGGGCTAGCTATGGCTACACCTTC. As protein: CASSTSSYRASYGYTF. The chain couples TRBV25-1 to TRBJ1-2; D is possibly TRBD1 (6 bases). CDR1 is MGHDK and CDR2 is SYGVNS in the germline V gene. CDR3 length: 16 amino acids. The V end was cut by 5 bases, the J end by 4 bases, with 20 bases between.

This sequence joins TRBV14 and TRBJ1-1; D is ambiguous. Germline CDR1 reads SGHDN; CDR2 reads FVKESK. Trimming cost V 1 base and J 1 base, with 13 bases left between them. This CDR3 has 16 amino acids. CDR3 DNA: TGTGCCAGCAGCCAAGTACGGGTGATTGAGAACACTGAAGCTTTCTTT. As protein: CASSQVRVIENTEAFF.

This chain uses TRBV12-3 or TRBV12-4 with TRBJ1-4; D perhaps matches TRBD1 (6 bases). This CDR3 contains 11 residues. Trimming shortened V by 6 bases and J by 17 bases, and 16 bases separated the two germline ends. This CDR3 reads CASRKSRGSFF. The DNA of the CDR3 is TGTGCCAGCAGAAAGTCCAGGGGAAGTTTTTTT.

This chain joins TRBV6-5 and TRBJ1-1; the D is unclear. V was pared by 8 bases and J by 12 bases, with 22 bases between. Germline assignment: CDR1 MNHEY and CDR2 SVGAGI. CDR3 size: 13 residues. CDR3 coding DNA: TGTGCCAGCTCTGAAATGGTGAAGGGTAAAACTTTCTTT. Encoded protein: CASSEMVKGKTFF.

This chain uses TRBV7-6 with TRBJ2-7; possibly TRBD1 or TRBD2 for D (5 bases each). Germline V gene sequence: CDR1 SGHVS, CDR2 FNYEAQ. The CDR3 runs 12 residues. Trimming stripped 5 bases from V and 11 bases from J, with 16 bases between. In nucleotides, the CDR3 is TGTGCCAGCAGCCTACCACAGGAGGTCGAGTACTTC. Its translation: CASSLPQEVEYF.

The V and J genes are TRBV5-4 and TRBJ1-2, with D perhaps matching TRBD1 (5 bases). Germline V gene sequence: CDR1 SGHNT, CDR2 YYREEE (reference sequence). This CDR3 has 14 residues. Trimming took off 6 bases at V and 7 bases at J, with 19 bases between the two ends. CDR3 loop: CASNGLQGSGGYTF. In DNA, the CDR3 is TGTGCCAGCAACGGTCTTCAGGGAAGTGGTGGCTACACCTTC.

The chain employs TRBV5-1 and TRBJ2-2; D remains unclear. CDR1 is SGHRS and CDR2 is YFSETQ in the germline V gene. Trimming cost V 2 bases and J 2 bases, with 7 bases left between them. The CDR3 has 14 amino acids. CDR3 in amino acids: CASSFGQNTGELFF. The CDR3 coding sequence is TGCGCCAGCAGCTTCGGGCAAAACACCGGGGAGCTGTTTTTT.

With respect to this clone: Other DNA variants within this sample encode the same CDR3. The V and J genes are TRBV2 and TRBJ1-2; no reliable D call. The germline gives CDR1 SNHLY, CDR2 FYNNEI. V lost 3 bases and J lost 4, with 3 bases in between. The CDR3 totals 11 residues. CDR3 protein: CASSDRYGYTF. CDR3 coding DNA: TGTGCCAGCAGTGACCGCTATGGCTACACCTTC.

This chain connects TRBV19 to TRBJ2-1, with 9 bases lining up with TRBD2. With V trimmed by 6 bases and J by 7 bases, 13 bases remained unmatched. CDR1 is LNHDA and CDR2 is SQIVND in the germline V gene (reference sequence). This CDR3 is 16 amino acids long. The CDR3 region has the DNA TGTGCCAGTAGGTGGAACGCGGGGGGGCCTAAGAATGAGCAGTTCTTC. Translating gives CASRWNAGGPKNEQFF.

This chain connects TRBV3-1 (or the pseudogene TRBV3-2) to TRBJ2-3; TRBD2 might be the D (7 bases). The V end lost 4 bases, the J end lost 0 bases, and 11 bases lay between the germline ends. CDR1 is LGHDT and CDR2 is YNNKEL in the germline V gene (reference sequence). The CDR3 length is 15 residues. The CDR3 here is CASSPGGPSTDTQYF. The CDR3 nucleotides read TGTGCCAGCAGCCCGGGGGGCCCTAGCACAGATACGCAGTATTTT.

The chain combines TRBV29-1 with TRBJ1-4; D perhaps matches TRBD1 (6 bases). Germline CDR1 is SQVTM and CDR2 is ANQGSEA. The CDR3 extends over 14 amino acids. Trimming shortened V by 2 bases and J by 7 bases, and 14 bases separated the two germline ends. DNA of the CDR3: TGCAGCGTTGAATTGGAGGGGGGAATTGAAAAACTGTTTTTT. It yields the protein CSVELEGGIEKLFF.

CDR3 coding DNA: TGTGCTAGTGGGTTTGGGAGGGGAGAGACCCAGTACTTC. It yields the protein CASGFGRGETQYF. The V gene is TRBV12-5, the J gene TRBJ2-5, with 7 bases aligning to TRBD2. The CDR3 loop spans 13 amino acids. Germline CDR1 LGHNT, CDR2 FRNRAP. The trim removed 6 bases at V and 4 bases at J, leaving 5 bases unmatched.

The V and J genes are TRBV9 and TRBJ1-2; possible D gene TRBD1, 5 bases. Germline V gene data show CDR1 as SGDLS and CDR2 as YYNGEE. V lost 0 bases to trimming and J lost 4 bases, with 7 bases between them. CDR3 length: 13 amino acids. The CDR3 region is CASSVDGAYGYTF. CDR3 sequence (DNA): TGTGCCAGCAGCGTAGATGGGGCCTATGGCTACACCTTC.

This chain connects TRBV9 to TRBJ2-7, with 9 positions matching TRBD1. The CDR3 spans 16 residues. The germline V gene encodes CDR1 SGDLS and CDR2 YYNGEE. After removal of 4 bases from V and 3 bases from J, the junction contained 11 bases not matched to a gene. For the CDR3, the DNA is TGTGCCAGCAGCCCCACCCCGGACAGGGGATTCTACGAGCAGTACTTC. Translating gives CASSPTPDRGFYEQYF.

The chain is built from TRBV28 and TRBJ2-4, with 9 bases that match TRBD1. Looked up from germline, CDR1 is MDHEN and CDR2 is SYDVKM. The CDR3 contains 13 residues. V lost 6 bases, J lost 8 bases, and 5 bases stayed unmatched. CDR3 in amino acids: CASRGTGIDIQYF. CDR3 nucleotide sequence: TGTGCCAGCAGGGGGACAGGGATTGACATTCAGTACTTC.

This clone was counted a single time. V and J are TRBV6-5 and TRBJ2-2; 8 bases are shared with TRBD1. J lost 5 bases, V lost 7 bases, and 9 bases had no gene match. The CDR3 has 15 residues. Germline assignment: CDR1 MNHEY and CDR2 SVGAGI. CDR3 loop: CASKGWTGRTGELFF. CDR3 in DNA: TGTGCCAGCAAGGGTTGGACAGGGAGGACCGGGGAGCTGTTTTTT.